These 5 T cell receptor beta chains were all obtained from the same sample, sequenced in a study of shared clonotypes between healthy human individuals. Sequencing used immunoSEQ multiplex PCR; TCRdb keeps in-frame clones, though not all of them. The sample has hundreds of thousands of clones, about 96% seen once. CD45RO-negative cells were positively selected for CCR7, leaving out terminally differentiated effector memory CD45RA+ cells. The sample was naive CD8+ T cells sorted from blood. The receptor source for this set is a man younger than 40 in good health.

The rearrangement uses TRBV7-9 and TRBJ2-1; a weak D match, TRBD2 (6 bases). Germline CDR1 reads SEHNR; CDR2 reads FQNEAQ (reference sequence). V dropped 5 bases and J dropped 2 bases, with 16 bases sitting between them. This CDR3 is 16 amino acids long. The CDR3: CASSPRGGGAYNEQFF. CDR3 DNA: TGTGCCAGCAGCCCGCGGGGTGGCGGGGCCTACAATGAGCAGTTCTTC.

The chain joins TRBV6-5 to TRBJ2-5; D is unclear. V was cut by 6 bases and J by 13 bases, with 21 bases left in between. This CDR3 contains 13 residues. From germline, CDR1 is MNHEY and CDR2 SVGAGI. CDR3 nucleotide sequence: TGTGCCAGCAGGGCCCCTCCGGGTTTGGATTGGTACTTC. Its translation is CASRAPPGLDWYF.

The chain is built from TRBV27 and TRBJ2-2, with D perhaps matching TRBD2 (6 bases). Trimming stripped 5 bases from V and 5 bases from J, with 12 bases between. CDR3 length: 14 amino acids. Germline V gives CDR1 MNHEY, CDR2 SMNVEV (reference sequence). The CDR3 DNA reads TGTGCCAGCAGTCCGGGACTGACGACCGGGGAGCTGTTTTTT. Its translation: CASSPGLTTGELFF.

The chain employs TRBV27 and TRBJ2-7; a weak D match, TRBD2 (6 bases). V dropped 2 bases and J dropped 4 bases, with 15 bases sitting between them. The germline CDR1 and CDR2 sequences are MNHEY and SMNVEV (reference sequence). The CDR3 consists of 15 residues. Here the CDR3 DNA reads TGTGCCAGCAGTTTAGGTTCAGGGACTGGGTACGAGCAGTACTTC. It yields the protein CASSLGSGTGYEQYF.

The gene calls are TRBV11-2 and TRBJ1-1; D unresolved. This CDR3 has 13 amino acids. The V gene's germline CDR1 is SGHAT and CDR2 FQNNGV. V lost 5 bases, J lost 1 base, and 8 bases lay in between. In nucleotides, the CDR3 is TGTGCCAGCAGCCCCTCAGCGAACACTGAAGCTTTCTTT. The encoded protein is CASSPSANTEAFF.